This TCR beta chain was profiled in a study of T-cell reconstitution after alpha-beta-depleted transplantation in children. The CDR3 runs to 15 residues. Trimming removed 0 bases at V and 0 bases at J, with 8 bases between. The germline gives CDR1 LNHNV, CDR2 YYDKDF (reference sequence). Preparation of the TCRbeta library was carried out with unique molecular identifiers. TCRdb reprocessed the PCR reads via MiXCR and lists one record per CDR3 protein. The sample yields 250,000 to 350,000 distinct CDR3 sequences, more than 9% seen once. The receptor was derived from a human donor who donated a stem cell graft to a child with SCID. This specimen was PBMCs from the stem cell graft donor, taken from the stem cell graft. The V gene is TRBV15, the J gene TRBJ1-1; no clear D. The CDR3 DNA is TGTGCCACCAGCAGAGATCTGGGGATGAACACTGAAGCTTTCTTT. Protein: CATSRDLGMNTEAFF.